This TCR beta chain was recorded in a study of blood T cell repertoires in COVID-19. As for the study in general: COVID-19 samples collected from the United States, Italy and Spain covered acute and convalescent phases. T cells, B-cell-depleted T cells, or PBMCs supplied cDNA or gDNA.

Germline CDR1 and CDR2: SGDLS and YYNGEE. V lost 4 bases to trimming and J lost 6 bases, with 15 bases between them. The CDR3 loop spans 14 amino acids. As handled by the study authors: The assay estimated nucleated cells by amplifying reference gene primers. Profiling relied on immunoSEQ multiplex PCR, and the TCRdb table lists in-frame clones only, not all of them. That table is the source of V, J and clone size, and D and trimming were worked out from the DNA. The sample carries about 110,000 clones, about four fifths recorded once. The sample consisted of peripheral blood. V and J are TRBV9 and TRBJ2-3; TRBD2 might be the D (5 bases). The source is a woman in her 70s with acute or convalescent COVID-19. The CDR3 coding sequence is TGTGCCAGCAGCCCTAGCACATTCGCGGATACGCAGTATTTT. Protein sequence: CASSPSTFADTQYF.